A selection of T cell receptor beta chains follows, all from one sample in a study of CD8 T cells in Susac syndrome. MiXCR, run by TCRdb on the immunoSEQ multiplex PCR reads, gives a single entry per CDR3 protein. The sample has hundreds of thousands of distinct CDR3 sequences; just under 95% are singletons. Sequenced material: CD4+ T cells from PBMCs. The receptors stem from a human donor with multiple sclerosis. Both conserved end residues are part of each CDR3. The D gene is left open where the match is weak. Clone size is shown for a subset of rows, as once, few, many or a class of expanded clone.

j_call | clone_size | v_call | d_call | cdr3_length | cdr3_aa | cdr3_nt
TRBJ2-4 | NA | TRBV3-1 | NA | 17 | CASSQSDTSLAKNIQYF | TGTGCCAGCAGCCAATCAGACACCTCCTTAGCCAAAAACATTCAGTACTTC
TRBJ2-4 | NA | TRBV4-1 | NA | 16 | CASSQPGMRGWNIQYF | TGCGCCAGCAGCCAACCCGGAATGAGGGGATGGAACATTCAGTACTTC
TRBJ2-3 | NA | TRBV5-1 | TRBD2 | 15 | CASSSPTSGVDTQYF | TGCGCCAGCAGCTCTCCGACTAGCGGGGTAGATACGCAGTATTTT
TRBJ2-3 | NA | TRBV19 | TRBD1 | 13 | CASGQGGTDTQYF | TGTGCCAGCGGACAGGGTGGCACAGATACGCAGTATTTT
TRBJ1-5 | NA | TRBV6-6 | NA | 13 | CASRAHNLGPQHF | TGTGCCAGCAGGGCCCATAACCTGGGGCCCCAGCATTTT
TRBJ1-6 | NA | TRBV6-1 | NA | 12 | CASSAPRKALHF | TGTGCCAGCAGTGCTCCAAGGAAGGCCCTCCACTTT
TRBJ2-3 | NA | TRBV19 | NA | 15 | CASSFGLLGTDTQYF | TGTGCCAGTAGTTTTGGACTCTTGGGCACAGATACGCAGTATTTT
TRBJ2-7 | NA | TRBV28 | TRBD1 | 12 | CASRRQGYEQYF | TGTGCCAGCAGACGACAGGGATACGAGCAGTACTTC
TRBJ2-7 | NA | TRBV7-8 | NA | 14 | CASSLERGRGEQYF | TGTGCCAGCAGCTTAGAACGAGGCAGGGGTGAGCAGTACTTC
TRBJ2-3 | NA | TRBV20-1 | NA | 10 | CSARNPPRYF | TGCAGTGCGAGAAACCCCCCGCGGTATTTT
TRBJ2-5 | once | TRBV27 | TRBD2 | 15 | CASSPSRGGGETQYF | TGTGCCAGCAGCCCCTCGAGGGGCGGGGGAGAGACCCAGTACTTC
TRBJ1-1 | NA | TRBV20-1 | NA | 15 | CSASPPFPQNTEAFF | TGCAGTGCTAGCCCCCCGTTTCCCCAGAACACTGAAGCTTTCTTT
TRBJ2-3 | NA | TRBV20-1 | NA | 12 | CSATSRTDTQYF | TGCAGTGCTACCTCCCGCACAGATACGCAGTATTTT
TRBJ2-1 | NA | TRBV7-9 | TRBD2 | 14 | CASSLGLAGIGQFF | TGTGCCAGCAGCTTAGGACTAGCGGGGATTGGGCAGTTCTTC
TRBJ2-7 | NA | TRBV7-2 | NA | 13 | CASSPSWASEQYF | TGTGCCAGCAGCCCCTCTTGGGCATCCGAGCAGTACTTC
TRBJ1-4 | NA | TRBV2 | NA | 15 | CASSDAARGGEKLFF | TGTGCCAGCAGTGATGCTGCAAGGGGAGGTGAAAAACTGTTTTTT
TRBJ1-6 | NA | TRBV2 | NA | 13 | CASSEGVQSPLHF | TGTGCCAGCAGTGAGGGGGTGCAGTCACCCCTCCACTTT
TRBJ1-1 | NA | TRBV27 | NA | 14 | CASSFRVGVAEAFF | TGTGCCAGCAGTTTCCGGGTTGGGGTCGCTGAAGCTTTCTTT
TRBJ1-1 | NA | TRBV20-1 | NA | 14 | CSARDFLRDTEAFF | TGCAGTGCTAGAGATTTCCTGAGAGACACTGAAGCTTTCTTT
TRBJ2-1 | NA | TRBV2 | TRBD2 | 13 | CAGREGRYNEQFF | TGTGCCGGGAGGGAGGGGAGGTACAATGAGCAGTTCTTC
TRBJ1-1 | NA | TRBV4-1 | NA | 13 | CASSPNMNTEAFF | TGCGCCAGCAGCCCTAACATGAACACTGAAGCTTTCTTT
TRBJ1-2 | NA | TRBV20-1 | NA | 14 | CSARVPYGSYGYTF | TGCAGTGCTAGGGTCCCCTACGGGTCCTATGGCTACACCTTC
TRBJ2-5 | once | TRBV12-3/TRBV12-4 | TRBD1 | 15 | CASSLQGLPGETQYF | TGTGCCAGCAGCCTACAGGGGTTGCCGGGGGAGACCCAGTACTTC
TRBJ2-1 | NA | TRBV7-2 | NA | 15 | CASSLGGGPQNEQFF | TGTGCCAGCAGCTTAGGTGGGGGTCCCCAGAATGAGCAGTTCTTC